Shown below are 23 T cell receptor beta chains from a single sample sequenced in a study of OX40 agonist ivuxolimab in advanced cancers. Generated by immunoSEQ multiplex PCR, the TCRdb table keeps only in-frame clones and is missing some. The sample holds 60,000 to 75,000 clones; about 86% are singletons and the top ten take approximately 2.3%. This specimen was CD4+ or CD8+ T cells sorted from blood, taken in a trial of the OX40 agonist ivuxolimab. Receptor source: an adult with an advanced solid tumor such as melanoma, head and neck, liver or kidney cancer.

V and J are TRBV5-4 and TRBJ2-1; D is possibly TRBD2 (5 bases). The CDR3 is 15 residues long. Trimming took off 4 bases at V and 7 bases at J, with 18 bases between the two ends. Looked up from germline, CDR1 is SGHNT and CDR2 is YYREEE (reference sequence). CDR3 sequence (DNA): TGTGCCAGCAGCCCGGAGGTCGGGTCTGGAAATGAGCAGTTCTTC. The encoded protein is CASSPEVGSGNEQFF.

The chain links TRBV29-1 to TRBJ2-3; D gene ambiguous. Per germline, CDR1 SQVTM and CDR2 ANQGSEA. The length of the CDR3 is 16 residues. Deletions cut 6 bases from V and 0 bases from J, with 19 bases between. As DNA, the CDR3 is TGCAGCGTAGCAAAACAGAGGACCCCTAGCACAGATACGCAGTATTTT. It encodes CSVAKQRTPSTDTQYF.

V usage is TRBV19 and J usage is TRBJ2-7, with 10 bases aligning to TRBD1. This CDR3 is built from 15 residues. Germline CDR1 is LNHDA and CDR2 is SQIVND (reference sequence). V was clipped by 2 bases and J by 4 bases; unmatched bases: 5. CDR3 sequence: CASSISGTGAYEQYF. DNA for the CDR3: TGTGCCAGTAGTATATCGGGGACAGGGGCTTACGAGCAGTACTTC. Filled out from reference TRBV19 and TRBJ2-7, the complete variable domain reads DGGITQSPKYLFRKEGQNVTLSCEQNLNHDAMYWYRQDPGQGLRLIYYSQIVNDFQKGDIAEGYSVSREKKESFPLTVTSAQKNPTAFYLCASSISGTGAYEQYFGPGTRLTVT.

V usage is TRBV6-5 and J usage is TRBJ2-1; 9 bases agree with TRBD2. In germline, CDR1 is MNHEY, CDR2 SVGAGI. J gave up 2 bases and V 5 bases, and 1 base lay outside the gene matches. The CDR3 consists of 14 residues. CDR3: CASSRGGAYNEQFF. CDR3 DNA sequence: TGTGCCAGCAGTCGCGGGGGGGCCTACAATGAGCAGTTCTTC.

This chain links TRBV19 with TRBJ1-6; TRBD1 matches at 7 bases. The CDR3 has 15 amino acids. Germline loops: CDR1 LNHDA, CDR2 SQIVND (reference sequence). The junction had 9 bases not matched to a gene; V was cut back by 7 bases and J by 6 bases. The CDR3 coding sequence is TGTGCCAGTACCCCTACCGGGACAGTTAATTCACCCCTCCACTTT. As protein: CASTPTGTVNSPLHF.

The chain is built from TRBV30 and TRBJ1-2, with D hard to call. Trimming took 0 bases from V and 2 from J, leaving 13 bases between them. CDR1 and CDR2 from the germline V gene are GTSNPN and SVGIG (reference sequence). CDR3 length: 15 amino acids. The CDR3: CAWSVNSGGNYGYTF. CDR3 DNA: TGTGCCTGGAGTGTAAACTCGGGCGGAAACTATGGCTACACCTTC.

The chain is built from TRBV28 and TRBJ2-7; 8 positions agree with TRBD1. Trimming cost V 6 bases and J 6 bases; bases outside gene matches: 7. This CDR3 is 13 amino acids long. Germline V lookup: CDR1 MDHEN, CDR2 SYDVKM. The CDR3 reads CASRTSDRVEQYF. CDR3 nucleotide sequence: TGTGCCAGCAGGACCTCGGACAGGGTCGAGCAGTACTTC.

The chain combines TRBV11-2 with TRBJ1-1, with D possibly matching TRBD1 (5 bases). CDR3 length equals 14 residues. Trimming removed 2 bases from V and 4 bases from J, with 11 bases in between. Germline V gene data show CDR1 as SGHAT and CDR2 as FQNNGV. The CDR3 here is CASSLWVGVTEAFF. The CDR3 coding sequence is TGTGCCAGCAGCTTATGGGTAGGGGTCACTGAAGCTTTCTTT.

V is TRBV19 and J is TRBJ2-7, with 8 bases that match TRBD2. Germline V gene lookup returns CDR1 LNHDA and CDR2 SQIVND (reference sequence). V trimming: 8 bases; J trimming: 0 bases; junction bases outside the gene matches: 6. The CDR3 sequence is 14 residues long. In DNA form, the CDR3 reads TGTGCCAGTGCTACTAGCGGCAGCTCCTACGAGCAGTACTTC. Encoded protein: CASATSGSSYEQYF.

This rearrangement joins TRBV2 to TRBJ1-3, with D perhaps matching TRBD1 (6 bases). The germline CDR1 and CDR2 sequences are SNHLY and FYNNEI. V was shortened by 6 bases and J by 1 base, with 7 bases between the two germline ends. The CDR3 is made up of 13 amino acids. The DNA for the CDR3 is TGTGCCAGCAGCACAGGGTCTGGAAACACCATATATTTT. Translating gives CASSTGSGNTIYF.

The chain carries TRBV6-5 and TRBJ2-1, with D maybe TRBD2 (6 bases). Germline V gives CDR1 MNHEY, CDR2 SVGAGI. This CDR3 region has 13 residues. V dropped 6 bases and J dropped 9 bases, with 15 bases sitting between them. The CDR3 is CASSSGLRGEQFF. CDR3 nucleotide sequence: TGTGCCAGCAGCTCCGGGTTGCGGGGTGAGCAGTTCTTC.

The chain has TRBV5-1 and TRBJ2-5, with TRBD2 matching over 10 bases. J was trimmed by 5 bases and V by 0 bases; bases with no gene match: 1. This CDR3 comprises 14 residues. Germline V gives CDR1 SGHRS, CDR2 YFSETQ. The CDR3 loop reads CASSLASGSETQYF. CDR3 coding DNA: TGCGCCAGCAGCTTGGCTAGCGGGAGTGAGACCCAGTACTTC.

The chain combines TRBV6-1 with TRBJ1-1, with no clear D. This CDR3 has 13 residues. Germline V gene sequence: CDR1 MNHNS, CDR2 SASEGT. Trimming shortened V by 6 bases and J by 1 base, and 9 bases separated the two germline ends. The CDR3 DNA is TGTGCCAGCAGCCAAATCAGGAACACTGAAGCTTTCTTT. This gives the protein CASSQIRNTEAFF.

As DNA, the CDR3 is TGTGCCAGCAGCACTAGCGGAGGGAGGCTAGAGACCCAGTACTTC. Encoded protein: CASSTSGGRLETQYF. The V and J genes are TRBV7-2 and TRBJ2-5, with TRBD2 matching over 8 bases. CDR1 SGHTA and CDR2 FQGNSA come from the germline V gene. CDR3 size: 15 residues. The ends lost 5 bases at V and 4 bases at J; junction bases unmatched: 9. The whole variable domain, remainder taken from reference TRBV7-2 and TRBJ2-5, is GAGVSQSPSNKVTEKGKDVELRCDPISGHTALYWYRQSLGQGLEFLIYFQGNSAPDKSGLPSDRFSAERTGGSVSTLTIQRTQQEDSAVYLCASSTSGGRLETQYFGPGTRLLVL.

This chain connects TRBV27 to TRBJ1-6, with 7 bases lining up with TRBD1. From germline, CDR1 is MNHEY and CDR2 SMNVEV (reference sequence). The V gene end was trimmed by 6 bases and the J gene end by 9 bases; junction bases not matched to a gene: 2. The CDR3 contains 12 residues. The chain's CDR3 is CASRNRGSPLHF. For the CDR3, the DNA is TGTGCCAGCAGAAACAGGGGTTCACCCCTCCACTTT.

This clone was observed a single time. The chain uses TRBV10-3 and TRBJ2-3, with D perhaps TRBD2 (5 bases). Germline CDR1 is ENHRY and CDR2 is SYGVKD. The CDR3 sequence is 16 residues long. With 1 base removed from V and 1 base from J, the gap between germline ends came to 12 bases. The CDR3 coding sequence is TGTGCCATCAGTGAGTATTGGGGTAGCGGCACAGATACGCAGTATTTT. Protein sequence: CAISEYWGSGTDTQYF.

The V and J genes are TRBV30 and TRBJ1-1; D gene unclear. The CDR3 runs to 13 residues. V was shortened by 2 bases and J by 1 base, with 8 bases between the two germline ends. Looked up from germline, CDR1 is GTSNPN and CDR2 is SVGIG (reference sequence). The CDR3 coding sequence is TGTGCCTGGAGTATGGGAGGGAACACTGAAGCTTTCTTT. Translation: CAWSMGGNTEAFF. Looking up the rest from reference TRBV30 and TRBJ1-1 gives the full variable domain: SQTIHQWPATLVQPVGSPLSLECTVEGTSNPNLYWYRQAAGRGLQLLFYSVGIGQISSEVPQNLSASRPQDRQFILSSKKLLLSDSGFYLCAWSMGGNTEAFFGQGTRLTVV.

DNA for the CDR3: TGTGCCAGCAGTTACTTGGCGGGAGGTGCTGATACGCAGTATTTT. Translating it yields CASSYLAGGADTQYF. The V gene is TRBV6-5, the J gene TRBJ2-3, with TRBD2 identical over 8 bases. This CDR3 spans 15 amino acids. J was trimmed by 6 bases and V by 1 base; bases with no gene match: 6. The germline V gene encodes CDR1 MNHEY and CDR2 SVGAGI.

The chain links TRBV6-1 to TRBJ2-4; possibly TRBD2 for D (6 bases). This CDR3 contains 14 residues. CDR1 is MNHNS, CDR2 SASEGT, per germline. V lost 0 bases and J 9 bases, leaving 12 bases between the germline ends. DNA for the CDR3: TGTGCCAGCAGTGAAGCGCTTCAGGGAGGCATTCAGTACTTC. This encodes CASSEALQGGIQYF.

The chain links TRBV28 to TRBJ1-2, with TRBD1 identical over 9 bases. V was pared by 7 bases and J by 2 bases, with 5 bases of the junction left unmatched. Looked up from germline, CDR1 is MDHEN and CDR2 is SYDVKM. This CDR3 has 14 residues. CDR3 sequence (DNA): TGTGCCAGCAATGGACAGGGGCCCAACTATGGCTACACCTTC. It translates to CASNGQGPNYGYTF.

V is TRBV7-2 and J is TRBJ2-7; D call uncertain. The CDR3 contains 13 residues. Per germline, CDR1 SGHTA and CDR2 FQGNSA. V lost 2 bases and J lost 3, with 8 bases in between. DNA of the CDR3: TGTGCCAGCAGCTTATCACAGCTCTACGAGCAGTACTTC. This gives the protein CASSLSQLYEQYF. Based on the CDR3 plus reference TRBV7-2 and TRBJ2-7, the full variable domain is GAGVSQSPSNKVTEKGKDVELRCDPISGHTALYWYRQSLGQGLEFLIYFQGNSAPDKSGLPSDRFSAERTGGSVSTLTIQRTQQEDSAVYLCASSLSQLYEQYFGPGTRLTVT.

This rearrangement joins TRBV5-6 to TRBJ1-1; 7 positions match TRBD1. This CDR3 has 15 residues. The V gene end was trimmed by 2 bases and the J gene end by 6 bases; junction bases not matched to a gene: 10. Germline V gives CDR1 SGHDT, CDR2 YYEEEE. The CDR3 reads CASSFHHRGGAEAFF. CDR3 coding DNA: TGTGCCAGCAGCTTCCACCACAGGGGTGGTGCTGAAGCTTTCTTT.

The chain joins TRBV6-5 to TRBJ2-2; D is ambiguous. CDR3 length: 14 amino acids. Germline V CDR1 and CDR2: MNHEY, SVGAGI. Trimming took 7 bases from V and 1 from J, leaving 10 bases between them. The CDR3 here is CASKIPGNTGELFF. The CDR3 nucleotides read TGTGCCAGCAAGATCCCCGGGAACACCGGGGAGCTGTTTTTT.